This entry concerns a single TCR beta chain. There is no known antigen for this receptor. The sample holds no much larger clone one base away, and base qualities are not on file. Participants in the prospective study were aged 18 to 89 years, lived in some 24 United States geographic areas, and enrolled through a virtual design. In the prospective study, participants were assigned to cohorts based on the clinical history participants reported in a screening survey and a study questionnaire. In the prospective study, whole blood, serum and a nasopharyngeal or oropharyngeal swab were collected from each participant by mobile phlebotomists. Over an approximately 2-month period, participants in the prospective study had the option of providing additional blood draws and questionnaires. Before DNA extraction, blood samples from the prospective study were shipped at room temperature or frozen. The CDR3 holds 17 amino acids from the cysteine to the phenylalanine. The CDR3 DNA has 51 bases and is translated from base 1. The germline V gene gives CDR1 as SGDLS and CDR2 as YYNGEE. The V end gives up 0 bases and the J end 5 bases, leaving 13 bases in the junction not matched to a gene.

This entry belongs to a study of blood T cell repertoires in COVID-19 (TCRdb year 2020). With respect to the entire study: Samples from collaborators originated in the United States, Italy and Spain and spanned both the acute and convalescent phases of COVID-19. Deeply sampled blood TCRbeta repertoires from subjects exposed to, actively infected with, or recovered from COVID-19 were included in the dataset. Samples came from the ongoing ImmuneRACE study (first 160 participants) plus 1,254 subjects from 6 global collaborators. The prospective study material was composed of cDNA or gDNA derived from T cells, B-cell-depleted T cells, or PBMCs. The repertoires were released in a freely available public database intended as a resource for research on the immune response to SARS-CoV-2. Where available, HLA class I and class II types were taken from metadata supplied by the sample provider and were not determined by assay-based typing. Nearly every sample came with metadata listing a de-identified subject ID, COVID-19 status, age in years and sex. General conclusions and limits of the study: How much clinical and demographic metadata was included differed by source and by participant, and the metadata was provided uncurated.

The immunoSEQ Assay, a bias-controlled multiplex PCR, was used to amplify TCRbeta CDR3 regions from genomic DNA. Processing in the source paper ran as follows. The number of nucleated cells in each sample was estimated by amplification of reference gene primers within the assay. Sequence reads were collapsed and filtered to measure the absolute abundance of every unique TCRbeta CDR3 rearrangement. For each sample, productive Simpson clonality was calculated by taking the square root of Simpson's diversity index across productive rearrangements. TCRdb provides this immuneACCESS table in a form limited to in-frame rearrangements. Some clones are lacking; in checked studies, under half of them reflect an unresolved V gene, and why the rest are absent is not known. The V and J calls and the clone size are those of that table, but D and trimming were determined from the DNA. The sample table lists roughly 250,000 clones, approximately 91% of them with a count of one. Approximately 2.4% of the sample lies in the top ten.

The receptor was derived from a woman aged 35 to 49 with acute COVID-19. This receptor chain uses TRBV9 and TRBJ2-5; a stretch of 7 junction bases matches TRBD2. Sequencing was performed on PBMCs or T cells enriched from blood (not recorded which). The CDR3 region has the sequence CASSVGPLKASGETQYF. In nucleotides, the sequence is TGTGCCAGCAGCGTAGGCCCCTTAAAGGCTAGCGGTGAGACCCAGTACTTC.